The 10 T cell receptor beta chains in this list originate from one sample, sequenced in a study of shared T cell receptors in the human thymus. Assay: immunoSEQ multiplex PCR; the TCRdb copy retains only in-frame clones and omits some. Seen here are roughly 700,000 clones, approximately 87% observed once, and the top ten hold around 0.01%. Another study also made use of these data, one on human thymus T cells.

Sequenced input: thymocytes. The receptors were sampled from a boy less than two years old with a congenital heart defect.

J is TRBJ2-5 and V is TRBV19; weak D call: TRBD2 (5 bases). Trimming left V 5 bases short and J 4 bases short, with 14 bases between. Germline lookup yields CDR1 LNHDA and CDR2 SQIVND (reference sequence). The CDR3 runs 14 residues. For the CDR3, the DNA is TGTGCCAGTAGTTCCCGGGTCCGGGGAGAGACCCAGTACTTC. Translation gives CASSSRVRGETQYF.

The table lists this clone with a few counts. The chain links TRBV19 to TRBJ1-5; a possible D gene is TRBD1 (6 bases). In germline, CDR1 is LNHDA, CDR2 SQIVND (reference sequence). The CDR3 sequence is 14 residues long. Trimming took 9 bases from V and 0 from J, leaving 12 bases between them. The CDR3 is CASRDISSNQPQHF. The DNA of the CDR3 is TGTGCCAGCAGGGACATAAGTAGCAATCAGCCCCAGCATTTT.

The chain carries TRBV4-1 and TRBJ1-2, with D tentatively TRBD1 (6 bases). The germline gives CDR1 MGHRA, CDR2 YSYEKL. Trimming removed 0 bases at V and 5 bases at J, with 19 bases between. This CDR3 has 17 amino acids. CDR3 in DNA: TGCGCCAGCAGCCAAGATGAGGGGACATCCCCTTGGTATGGCTACACCTTC. Its protein product is CASSQDEGTSPWYGYTF.

There are a few counts of this clone. This chain connects TRBV19 to TRBJ1-1; unclear D gene. This CDR3 is 13 amino acids long. The germline gives CDR1 LNHDA, CDR2 SQIVND (reference sequence). Trimming cost V 9 bases and J 4 bases, with 15 bases left between them. The DNA for the CDR3 is TGTGCCAGCCTCGGGGTCGTCGTCACTGAAGCTTTCTTT. This encodes CASLGVVVTEAFF.

The gene calls are TRBV6-5 and TRBJ1-2, with D possibly being TRBD1 (5 bases). CDR3 length: 13 amino acids. Germline V gene sequence: CDR1 MNHEY, CDR2 SVGAGI. V lost 8 bases and J 4 bases, leaving 14 bases between the germline ends. This chain's CDR3 is CASGRGLAYGYTF. CDR3 nucleotide sequence: TGTGCCAGCGGGCGGGGACTGGCCTATGGCTACACCTTC.

This chain connects TRBV4-1 to TRBJ2-1; 8 nucleotides line up with TRBD2. V lost 1 base to trimming and J lost 5 bases; unmatched junction nucleotides: 16. The CDR3 is 19 residues long. CDR1 and CDR2 from the germline V gene are MGHRA and YSYEKL. The CDR3 DNA reads TGCGCCAGCAGCCAAGTTAATAGGTTACGACTAGCGTGTAACAATGAGCAGTTCTTC. Protein product: CASSQVNRLRLACNNEQFF.

The chain has TRBV10-1 and TRBJ1-2; 8 bases align to TRBD1. The ends lost 7 bases at V and 7 bases at J; junction bases unmatched: 8. CDR3 length: 13 amino acids. Germline CDR1 WNHNN, CDR2 SYGVQD (reference sequence). The CDR3 bases are TGCGCCAGCACCAAGGACAGGGACGGTGGCTACACCTTC. Encoded protein: CASTKDRDGGYTF.

This clone was seen a handful of times. The chain uses TRBV14 and TRBJ2-7, with D possibly matching TRBD2 (5 bases). V gave up 0 bases and J gave up 5 bases, with 11 bases separating them. This CDR3 contains 14 residues. CDR1 is SGHDN and CDR2 is FVKESK in the germline V gene. The CDR3 is CASSQDTSGDEQYF. Written as DNA, the CDR3 is TGTGCCAGCAGCCAAGACACTAGTGGAGACGAGCAGTACTTC. Together with reference TRBV14 and TRBJ2-7, the CDR3 gives the full variable domain: EAGVTQFPSHSVIEKGQTVTLRCDPISGHDNLYWYRRVMGKEIKFLLHFVKESKQDESGMPNNRFLAERTGGTYSTLKVQPAELEDSGVYFCASSQDTSGDEQYFGPGTRLTVT.

The V call is TRBV2, the J call TRBJ1-1, with D maybe TRBD1 (6 bases). The CDR3 is 15 amino acids. The V end lost 3 bases, the J end lost 3 bases, and 14 bases lay between the germline ends. Looked up from germline, CDR1 is SNHLY and CDR2 is FYNNEI. CDR3 DNA: TGTGCCAGCAGTGACGCCGGGGAGGGGGACACTGAAGCTTTCTTT. As protein: CASSDAGEGDTEAFF.

J is TRBJ1-2 and V is TRBV11-2, with a weak D call TRBD1 (5 bases). V was shortened by 5 bases and J by 1 base, with 17 bases between the two germline ends. Germline loops: CDR1 SGHAT, CDR2 FQNNGV. The CDR3 is made up of 16 amino acids. DNA for the CDR3: TGTGCCAGCAGCCATACTTCAGGGCCTCATAACTATGGCTACACCTTC. As protein: CASSHTSGPHNYGYTF.